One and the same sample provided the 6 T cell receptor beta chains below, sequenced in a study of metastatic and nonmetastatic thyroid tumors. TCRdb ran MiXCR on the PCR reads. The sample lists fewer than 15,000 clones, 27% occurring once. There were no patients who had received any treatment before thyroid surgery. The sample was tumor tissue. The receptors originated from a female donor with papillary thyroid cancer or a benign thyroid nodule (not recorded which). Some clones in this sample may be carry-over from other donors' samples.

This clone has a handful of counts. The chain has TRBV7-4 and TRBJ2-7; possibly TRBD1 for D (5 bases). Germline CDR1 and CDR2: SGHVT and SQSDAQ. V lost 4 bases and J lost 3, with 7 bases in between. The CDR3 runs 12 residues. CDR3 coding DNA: TGTGCCAGCAGCTCTCAGGGCTACGAGCAGTACTTC. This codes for CASSSQGYEQYF.

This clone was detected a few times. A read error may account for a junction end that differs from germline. The CDR3 DNA sequence: TGTGCCAGCATTTTATCTGGCAAGGCTGTAAACACCATATATTTT. This translates into CASILSGKAVNTIYF. The chain couples TRBV12-3 or TRBV12-4 to TRBJ1-3, with D uncertain. The CDR3 is made up of 15 amino acids.

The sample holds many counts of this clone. The CDR3 loop is CASSLARRGRVGETQYF. CDR3 bases: TGCGCCAGCAGCTTGGCCCGGCGGGGCAGGGTAGGAGAGACCCAGTACTTC. The chain employs TRBV5-1 and TRBJ2-5, with D perhaps matching TRBD2 (6 bases). The CDR3 runs to 17 residues. Germline V gives CDR1 SGHRS, CDR2 YFSETQ. The ends were cut back, 0 bases at V and 4 bases at J, with 19 bases in the middle.

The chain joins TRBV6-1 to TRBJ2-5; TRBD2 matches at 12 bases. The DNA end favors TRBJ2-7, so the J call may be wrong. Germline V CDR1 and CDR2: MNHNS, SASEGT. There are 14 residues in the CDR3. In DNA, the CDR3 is TGTGCCAGCAGCGAACTAGCGGGAGGTGGCGAGCAGTACTTC. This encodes CASSELAGGGEQYF.

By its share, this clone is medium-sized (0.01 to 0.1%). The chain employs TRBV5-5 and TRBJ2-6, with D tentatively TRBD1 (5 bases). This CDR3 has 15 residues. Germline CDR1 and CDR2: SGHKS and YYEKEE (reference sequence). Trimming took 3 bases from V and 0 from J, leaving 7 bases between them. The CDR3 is CASSSGFSGANVLTF. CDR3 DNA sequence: TGTGCCAGCAGCTCAGGGTTCTCTGGGGCCAACGTCCTGACTTTC.

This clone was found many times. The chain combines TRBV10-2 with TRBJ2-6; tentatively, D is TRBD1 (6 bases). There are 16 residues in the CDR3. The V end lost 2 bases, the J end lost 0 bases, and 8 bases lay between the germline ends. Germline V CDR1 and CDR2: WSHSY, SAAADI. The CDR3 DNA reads TGCGCCAGCAGTGAGAAGGGGGTCTCTGGGGCCAACGTCCTGACTTTC. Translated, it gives CASSEKGVSGANVLTF.